This TCR beta chain was observed in a study of blood T cells in healthy people across ages. General study points: The study lacked donor CMV status, which possibly confounded expanded clonotype changes. TCR beta diversity, measured per million T cells, fell in a roughly linear way with age.

This clonotype was found a few times. Its antigen is as yet unknown. Using a J-beta primer mix together with a sample-barcoded 5' primer, a second PCR was run for about 6 to 11 cycles. TCRdb re-called the 5' RACE reads with MiXCR, one entry per CDR3 protein. Seen here are approximately 320,000 distinct CDR3 sequences, around 30% observed once, and the top ten hold approximately 29%. The sample was blood. The receptor's source is a woman in her 70s in good health.

CDR3 protein: CASSRGGEPNYGYTF. The DNA for the CDR3 is TGTGCCAGCAGCAGAGGGGGGGAGCCTAACTATGGCTACACCTTC. The J gene is TRBJ1-2, the V gene TRBV7-2, with D perhaps matching TRBD1 (6 bases). This CDR3 has 15 residues. The V end lost 5 bases, the J end lost 0 bases, and 13 bases lay between the germline ends. Germline V gene data show CDR1 as SGHTA and CDR2 as FQGNSA. Looking up the rest from reference TRBV7-2 and TRBJ1-2 gives the full variable domain: GAGVSQSPSNKVTEKGKDVELRCDPISGHTALYWYRQSLGQGLEFLIYFQGNSAPDKSGLPSDRFSAERTGGSVSTLTIQRTQQEDSAVYLCASSRGGEPNYGYTFGSGTRLTVV.